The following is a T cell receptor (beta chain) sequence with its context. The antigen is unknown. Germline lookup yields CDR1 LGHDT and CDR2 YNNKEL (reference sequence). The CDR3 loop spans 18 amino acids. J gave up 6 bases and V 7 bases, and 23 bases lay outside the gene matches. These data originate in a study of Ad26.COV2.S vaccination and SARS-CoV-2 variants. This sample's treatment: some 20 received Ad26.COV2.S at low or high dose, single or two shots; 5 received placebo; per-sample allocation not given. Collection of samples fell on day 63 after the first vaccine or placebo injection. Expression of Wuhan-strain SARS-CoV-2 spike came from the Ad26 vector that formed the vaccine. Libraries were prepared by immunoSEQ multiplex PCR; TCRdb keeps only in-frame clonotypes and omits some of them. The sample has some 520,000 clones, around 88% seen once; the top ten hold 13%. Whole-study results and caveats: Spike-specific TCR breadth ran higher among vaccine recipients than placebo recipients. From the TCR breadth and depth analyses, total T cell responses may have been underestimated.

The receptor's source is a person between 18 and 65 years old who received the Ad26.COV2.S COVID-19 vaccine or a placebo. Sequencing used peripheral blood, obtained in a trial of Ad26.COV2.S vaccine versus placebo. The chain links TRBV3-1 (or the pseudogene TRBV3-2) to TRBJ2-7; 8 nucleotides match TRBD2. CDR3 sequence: CASTPGGGGTRGLSEQYF. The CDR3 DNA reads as TGTGCCAGCACCCCTGGGGGGGGAGGGACTAGAGGGTTGAGCGAGCAGTACTTC.